The 16 T cell receptor beta chains listed next were all sequenced from one sample in a study of T-cell memory formation after mild COVID-19. Each CDR3 protein gets one entry after TCRdb re-called the 5' RACE reads with MiXCR. The sample lists fewer than 450,000 distinct CDR3 sequences, approximately 21% seen once, with about an eighth in the top ten. Sample: PBMCs or a T cell subset sorted from them (not recorded which). All receptors come from an adult woman who had mild COVID-19 (a few samples of this study predate the infection). Cell type and time point are not known.

This clonotype showed up just a few times. The chain uses TRBV5-6 and TRBJ2-5; D is ambiguous. Trimming removed 0 bases at V and 4 bases at J, with 10 bases between. The CDR3 is 14 residues long. Germline loops: CDR1 SGHDT, CDR2 YYEEEE. The CDR3 DNA is TGTGCCAGCAGCTTGGCGACACTCATAGAGACCCAGTACTTC. Residues: CASSLATLIETQYF.

This clonotype was found a few times. V usage is TRBV20-1 and J usage is TRBJ2-7; D unclear. In germline, CDR1 is DFQATT, CDR2 SNEGSKA (reference sequence). Deletions cut 6 bases from V and 5 bases from J, with 23 bases between. The CDR3 runs 15 residues. The CDR3 sequence is CSALPGSPLADEQYF. As DNA, the CDR3 is TGCAGTGCCCTCCCTGGAAGTCCACTGGCCGACGAGCAGTACTTC.

The chain links TRBV18 to TRBJ2-3; D is perhaps TRBD2 (5 bases). This CDR3 has 15 residues. Germline V gives CDR1 KGHSH, CDR2 LQKENI. V was clipped by 3 bases and J by 0 bases, with 10 bases between them. The CDR3 loop is CASSPRAWSTDTQYF. CDR3 nucleotide sequence: TGTGCCAGCTCACCGAGGGCCTGGAGCACAGATACGCAGTATTTT. The full variable domain, completed using reference TRBV18 and TRBJ2-3, is NAGVMQNPRHLVRRRGQEARLRCSPMKGHSHVYWYRQLPEEGLKFMVYLQKENIIDESGMPKERFSAEFPKEGPSILRIQQVVRGDSAAYFCASSPRAWSTDTQYFGPGTRLTVL.

The V gene is TRBV7-2, the J gene TRBJ2-7; 7 bases are shared with TRBD1. CDR3 size: 12 residues. V lost 5 bases and J lost 7; bases outside the gene matches: 5. CDR1 SGHTA and CDR2 FQGNSA come from the germline V gene. CDR3 DNA sequence: TGTGCCAGCAGCACAGGGGTAGGGGAGCAGTACTTC. It encodes CASSTGVGEQYF.

The V gene is TRBV5-6, the J gene TRBJ2-7; D unclear. The germline V and J ends were trimmed by 1 base and 5 bases, with 7 bases remaining between them. Germline loops: CDR1 SGHDT, CDR2 YYEEEE. The length of the CDR3 is 12 residues. This CDR3 is CASSLNRHEQYF. The CDR3 DNA sequence: TGTGCCAGCAGCTTGAACCGGCACGAGCAGTACTTC.

This clonotype turned up a few times. This sequence joins TRBV7-2 and TRBJ2-5; D not resolved. Looked up from germline, CDR1 is SGHTA and CDR2 is FQGNSA. V was trimmed by 1 base and J by 0 bases, leaving 6 bases between them. The CDR3 length is 14 residues. The CDR3 sequence is CASSLDTHQETQYF. CDR3 in DNA: TGTGCCAGCAGCTTAGATACGCACCAAGAGACCCAGTACTTC.

The genes are TRBV7-8 and TRBJ2-5, with 15 bases that match TRBD2. The CDR3 has 16 amino acids. Per the germline V gene, CDR1 is SGHVS and CDR2 is FQNEAQ. The V gene end was trimmed by 5 bases and the J gene end by 5 bases; junction bases not matched to a gene: 6. The DNA of the CDR3 is TGTGCCAGCAGCAGGACTAGCGGGGGGGCAGGGGAGACCCAGTACTTC. The encoded protein is CASSRTSGGAGETQYF. Full variable domain (rest looked up from reference TRBV7-8 and TRBJ2-5): GAGVSQSPRYKVAKRGQDVALRCDPISGHVSLFWYQQALGQGPEFLTYFQNEAQLDKSGLPSDRFFAERPEGSVSTLKIQRTQQEDSAVYLCASSRTSGGAGETQYFGPGTRLLVL.

The chain uses TRBV12-3 or TRBV12-4 and TRBJ2-2; TRBD1 agrees at 11 bases. The CDR3 length is 16 residues. The J segment lost 7 bases and the V segment lost 5 bases, leaving 9 bases of the junction unmatched. The CDR3: CASSPQGQGVGGELFF. DNA for the CDR3: TGTGCCAGCAGTCCCCAGGGACAGGGGGTCGGCGGGGAGCTGTTTTTT.

This rearrangement joins TRBV25-1 to TRBJ2-7; D possibly corresponds to TRBD2 (6 bases). V shed 8 bases and J shed 5 bases, with 16 bases lying between them. The CDR3 extends over 13 amino acids. CDR1 MGHDK and CDR2 SYGVNS come from the germline V gene. The CDR3 reads CASHGGWGNEQYF. CDR3 DNA sequence: TGTGCCAGCCACGGGGGTTGGGGGAACGAGCAGTACTTC.

This chain links TRBV21-1 with TRBJ1-2; the listed D gene, TRBD1, was not tested against the DNA. TRBV21-1 corresponds to a pseudogene. The CDR3 runs to 17 residues. CDR3 protein: CASSKGKRGQVNYGYTF. The CDR3 DNA sequence: TGTGCCAGCAGCAAAGGCAAGCGCGGACAGGTTAACTATGGCTACACCTTC.

This clonotype was seen a few times. V and J are TRBV5-1 and TRBJ2-7; 7 bases match TRBD1. Per the germline V gene, CDR1 is SGHRS and CDR2 is YFSETQ. The CDR3 covers 15 residues. The junction had 10 bases not matched to a gene; V was cut back by 4 bases and J by 3 bases. CDR3 DNA: TGCGCCAGCAGCAAAGACAGGGCCCAAGGCTACGAGCAGTACTTC. This codes for CASSKDRAQGYEQYF.

V is TRBV2 and J is TRBJ2-7; no reliable D call. With 3 bases removed from V and 4 bases from J, the gap between germline ends came to 13 bases. The CDR3 has 14 residues. Germline values: CDR1 SNHLY, CDR2 FYNNEI. The CDR3 DNA sequence: TGTGCCAGCAGTGAGATGGTCAATCCATACGAGCAGTACTTC. As protein: CASSEMVNPYEQYF.

This clonotype was found a few times. Written as DNA, the CDR3 is TGTGCCAGCAGCTTAGTGGGAGCGGGTTACGAGCAGTACTTC. It codes for CASSLVGAGYEQYF. V is TRBV7-9 and J is TRBJ2-7; tentative D call: TRBD2 (6 bases). Germline V gene lookup returns CDR1 SEHNR and CDR2 FQNEAQ (reference sequence). The CDR3 totals 14 residues. The germline V and J ends were trimmed by 1 base and 4 bases, with 11 bases remaining between them.

V gene TRBV10-3 combines with J gene TRBJ1-1; no firm D call. The length of the CDR3 is 14 residues. Trimming cost V 2 bases and J 7 bases, with 14 bases left between them. Germline V CDR1 and CDR2: ENHRY, SYGVKD. Written as DNA, the CDR3 is TGTGCCATCAGTGAGCGGGAGTGGGTAAATGAAGCTTTCTTT. Its protein is CAISEREWVNEAFF.

J is TRBJ2-5 and V is TRBV20-1; D gene unclear. Per the germline V gene, CDR1 is DFQATT and CDR2 is SNEGSKA (reference sequence). This CDR3 is built from 16 residues. V shed 1 base and J shed 0 bases, with 15 bases lying between them. Here the CDR3 reads CSARVLRLRDQETQYF. The CDR3 nucleotides are TGCAGTGCTAGAGTGCTTCGCCTTAGGGACCAAGAGACCCAGTACTTC.

This clonotype was picked up a small number of times. The rearrangement joins TRBV5-1 to TRBJ1-1; possible D gene TRBD1, 6 bases. This CDR3 contains 15 residues. Germline CDR1 and CDR2: SGHRS and YFSETQ. Trimming cost V 0 bases and J 4 bases, with 13 bases left between them. The CDR3 nucleotides are TGCGCCAGCAGCTTGGAGGCAATCAGGGGCACTGAAGCTTTCTTT. Protein sequence: CASSLEAIRGTEAFF.